These 15 T cell receptor beta chains originate from one sample sequenced in a study of blood T cell repertoires in COVID-19. Clones were read by immunoSEQ multiplex PCR, and TCRdb kept only the in-frame ones, dropping some. The sample has about 220,000 clones, approximately 80% seen once. The sequenced sample consisted of peripheral blood. These receptors were collected from a woman aged 55-69 years who had recovered from COVID-19.

The genes are TRBV5-8 and TRBJ1-5, with a possible D match to TRBD1 (5 bases). The CDR3 consists of 15 residues. V gave up 7 bases and J gave up 3 bases, with 17 bases separating them. In germline, CDR1 is SGHTS, CDR2 YDEGEE. The DNA of the CDR3 is TGTGCCAGCGCAGCGGGACTCGGGTTCAATCAGCCCCAGCATTTT. Residues: CASAAGLGFNQPQHF.

The chain uses TRBV27 and TRBJ1-2; D may be TRBD1 (6 bases). Trimming removed 6 bases at V and 3 bases at J, with 11 bases between. CDR1 and CDR2 from the germline V gene are MNHEY and SMNVEV (reference sequence). The CDR3 extends over 13 amino acids. The CDR3 loop is CASSPTGDYGYTF. The CDR3 region has the DNA TGTGCCAGCAGCCCGACAGGTGACTATGGCTACACCTTC.

This clone was picked up one time. This chain uses TRBV27 with TRBJ1-5, with D maybe TRBD1 (6 bases). Between the trimmed V and J ends, which lost 4 bases and 3 bases, there was a span of 13 bases. The CDR3 is 15 residues long. Germline V gene lookup returns CDR1 MNHEY and CDR2 SMNVEV (reference sequence). CDR3 DNA: TGTGCCAGCAGTTCCCAGGGGTCCATCAATCAGCCCCAGCATTTT. Its translation: CASSSQGSINQPQHF.

This clone was recorded many times. CDR3 coding DNA: TGTGCCAGCAGCACCTCCGGGACTAGCGGGGGGGCGAATGAGCAGTTCTTC. This translates into CASSTSGTSGGANEQFF. The chain couples TRBV7-9 to TRBJ2-1; 16 nucleotides match TRBD2. Trimming at V came to 5 bases and at J to 7 bases, leaving 8 bases not matched to a gene. CDR1 and CDR2 from the germline V gene are SEHNR and FQNEAQ (reference sequence). This CDR3 region has 17 residues. Together with reference TRBV7-9 and TRBJ2-1, the CDR3 gives the full variable domain: DTGVSQNPRHKITKRGQNVTFRCDPISEHNRLYWYRQTLGQGPEFLTYFQNEAQLEKSRLLSDRFSAERPKGSFSTLEIQRTEQGDSAMYLCASSTSGTSGGANEQFFGPGTRLTVL.

The CDR3, as DNA: TGTGCCAGCTCACCCCCGAGCGTCAATGAGCAGTTCTTC. Residues: CASSPPSVNEQFF. The chain employs TRBV18 and TRBJ2-1, with unresolved D. Germline CDR1 and CDR2: KGHSH and LQKENI. The CDR3 spans 13 residues. V was clipped by 3 bases and J by 6 bases, with 9 bases between them.

The genes are TRBV5-4 and TRBJ2-7; 8 bases are shared with TRBD1. Looked up from germline, CDR1 is SGHNT and CDR2 is YYREEE (reference sequence). Trimming took 6 bases from V and 5 from J; bases not matched to a gene: 10. The CDR3 runs 14 residues. This CDR3 is CASKYRDRSDEQYF. For the CDR3, the DNA is TGTGCCAGCAAATACCGGGACAGGTCCGACGAGCAGTACTTC. Combining the CDR3 with reference TRBV5-4 and TRBJ2-7 gives the whole variable domain ETGVTQSPTHLIKTRGQQVTLRCSSQSGHNTVSWYQQALGQGPQFIFQYYREEENGRGNFPPRFSGLQFPNYSSELNVNALELDDSALYLCASKYRDRSDEQYFGPGTRLTVT.

The V and J genes are TRBV5-5 and TRBJ2-7, with D perhaps TRBD1 (6 bases). Trimming left V 4 bases short and J 7 bases short, with 33 bases between. The CDR3 length is 19 residues. CDR1 and CDR2 from the germline V gene are SGHKS and YYEKEE (reference sequence). The CDR3 DNA reads TGTGCCAGCAGCCCTGGGGGCCTCATAACCGGGACCGGCAGGTGGGAGCAGTACTTC. Protein: CASSPGGLITGTGRWEQYF. The full variable domain, its missing parts supplied by reference TRBV5-5 and TRBJ2-7, is DAGVTQSPTHLIKTRGQQVTLRCSPISGHKSVSWYQQVLGQGPQFIFQYYEKEERGRGNFPDRFSARQFPNYSSELNVNALLLGDSALYLCASSPGGLITGTGRWEQYFGPGTRLTVT.

V usage is TRBV7-9 and J usage is TRBJ2-3; D may be TRBD1 (6 bases). The V gene's germline CDR1 is SEHNR and CDR2 FQNEAQ (reference sequence). The CDR3 is made up of 12 amino acids. V was clipped by 5 bases and J by 8 bases, with 11 bases between them. The CDR3 sequence: CASSEQGVTQYF. CDR3 nucleotide sequence: TGTGCCAGCAGCGAACAGGGTGTTACGCAGTATTTT. The full variable domain, rest sourced from reference TRBV7-9 and TRBJ2-3, is DTGVSQNPRHKITKRGQNVTFRCDPISEHNRLYWYRQTLGQGPEFLTYFQNEAQLEKSRLLSDRFSAERPKGSFSTLEIQRTEQGDSAMYLCASSEQGVTQYFGPGTRLTVL.

The chain recombines TRBV5-1 with TRBJ2-2, with a weak D call TRBD2 (5 bases). CDR3 length: 15 amino acids. V gave up 1 base and J gave up 3 bases, with 10 bases separating them. Germline V lookup: CDR1 SGHRS, CDR2 YFSETQ. The chain's CDR3 is CASSLIGGYTGELFF. CDR3 DNA sequence: TGCGCCAGCAGCTTGATCGGCGGGTACACCGGGGAGCTGTTTTTT.

This rearrangement joins TRBV5-5 to TRBJ1-2, with 9 positions matching TRBD1. The ends lost 6 bases at V and 8 bases at J; junction bases unmatched: 8. Germline loops: CDR1 SGHKS, CDR2 YYEKEE (reference sequence). The CDR3 length is 13 residues. Written as DNA, the CDR3 is TGTGCCAGCACTCCAGGGGACAGGGTGGGCTACACCTTC. Translated: CASTPGDRVGYTF.

V is TRBV5-1 and J is TRBJ1-5; D remains ambiguous. This CDR3 contains 13 residues. Germline V gives CDR1 SGHRS, CDR2 YFSETQ. The V end lost 0 bases, the J end lost 3 bases, and 4 bases lay between the germline ends. Here the CDR3 reads CASSLGLNQPQHF. CDR3 bases: TGCGCCAGCAGCTTGGGTCTCAATCAGCCCCAGCATTTT.

CDR3 DNA sequence: TGTGCCAGCAAAGGTATTCAGGGGACAGATACGCAGTATTTT. This gives the protein CASKGIQGTDTQYF. J is TRBJ2-3 and V is TRBV28; a possible D gene is TRBD1 (6 bases). V lost 7 bases to trimming and J lost 3 bases, with 14 bases between them. CDR3 length: 14 amino acids. The germline CDR1 and CDR2 sequences are MDHEN and SYDVKM.

The rearrangement uses TRBV7-2 and TRBJ2-1; tentatively, D is TRBD2 (7 bases). The V and J ends lost 3 bases and 14 bases respectively, with 20 bases between them. The CDR3 has 14 amino acids. Germline CDR1 is SGHTA and CDR2 is FQGNSA. The CDR3 DNA is TGTGCCAGCAGCTTCCCAGAGGGGGGGGCCACAGAGTTCTTC. Amino acid sequence: CASSFPEGGATEFF.

The chain has TRBV2 and TRBJ1-1; TRBD1 matches at 9 bases. Germline V CDR1 and CDR2: SNHLY, FYNNEI. The J segment lost 5 bases and the V segment lost 5 bases, leaving 9 bases of the junction unmatched. This CDR3 comprises 15 residues. The CDR3 nucleotides are TGTGCCAGCAGTATGGACAGGGGCATCACTACTGAAGCTTTCTTT. It yields the protein CASSMDRGITTEAFF.

The chain joins TRBV19 to TRBJ1-2; TRBD1 matches 9 bases. The junction had 8 bases not matched to a gene; V was cut back by 3 bases and J by 0 bases. The CDR3 spans 17 residues. Germline V gene data show CDR1 as LNHDA and CDR2 as SQIVND (reference sequence). Here the CDR3 reads CASSIGTGWPTNYGYTF. The DNA of the CDR3 is TGTGCCAGTAGTATCGGGACAGGGTGGCCTACTAACTATGGCTACACCTTC. Using reference TRBV19 and TRBJ1-2 for the parts outside the CDR3, the full variable domain is DGGITQSPKYLFRKEGQNVTLSCEQNLNHDAMYWYRQDPGQGLRLIYYSQIVNDFQKGDIAEGYSVSREKKESFPLTVTSAQKNPTAFYLCASSIGTGWPTNYGYTFGSGTRLTVV.